The 21 T cell receptor beta chains below were found in one sample sequenced in a study of T cell clonotyping in hematopoietic cell transplantation. Time point: recipient sample about 28 days before transplant, after cytoreduction. Assay: immunoSEQ multiplex PCR; the TCRdb copy retains only in-frame clones and omits some. The table shows about 45,000 clones, with 80% to 85% occurring only once. Sequenced material: peripheral blood mononuclear cells, taken before stem cell transplant. The receptors were gathered from a man aged 55 to 70 with myelodysplastic syndrome. Some clones in this sample may be carry-over from other donors' samples.

This clone has just a few counts. The V gene is TRBV7-6, the J gene TRBJ2-7, with D possibly TRBD2 on 6 matching bases. Germline CDR1 SGHVS, CDR2 FNYEAQ. The V gene lost 5 bases and the J gene lost 4 bases, with 15 bases spanning the gap. This CDR3 has 14 amino acids. CDR3 region: CASSPYGGAYEQYF. The CDR3 DNA is TGTGCCAGCAGCCCGTACGGGGGAGCATACGAGCAGTACTTC.

In this sample, this clone turned up once. The V gene is TRBV7-9, the J gene TRBJ2-5, with 8 bases lining up with TRBD2. The CDR3 has 15 amino acids. Germline lookup yields CDR1 SEHNR and CDR2 FQNEAQ (reference sequence). V gave up 5 bases and J gave up 2 bases; unmatched junction bases: 7. CDR3 nucleotide sequence: TGTGCCAGCAGCCATAGCGGGGAGAGTCAAGAGACCCAGTACTTC. Translation: CASSHSGESQETQYF.

This clone was detected only a few times. This rearrangement joins TRBV5-1 to TRBJ1-2; D not resolved. Germline V gene sequence: CDR1 SGHRS, CDR2 YFSETQ. The V end lost 3 bases, the J end lost 7 bases, and 13 bases lay between the germline ends. The CDR3 runs to 13 residues. CDR3 DNA sequence: TGCGCCAGCAGCTCCCTGGAGGGAGGTGGCTACACCTTC. Translating gives CASSSLEGGGYTF.

This chain connects TRBV9 to TRBJ2-5; no clear D gene. CDR1 SGDLS and CDR2 YYNGEE come from the germline V gene. The CDR3 runs to 16 residues. Trimming cost V 1 base and J 5 bases, with 18 bases left between them. The CDR3 DNA reads as TGTGCCAGCAGCGTAAGCCCCCTAGGTGCAACCGAGACCCAGTACTTC. Amino acid sequence: CASSVSPLGATETQYF.

The rearrangement joins TRBV7-9 to TRBJ2-5, with 8 bases fitting TRBD1. Trimming cost V 1 base and J 6 bases; bases outside gene matches: 7. This CDR3 contains 15 residues. Germline V lookup: CDR1 SEHNR, CDR2 FQNEAQ (reference sequence). The CDR3 sequence is CASSLVGDRGKTQYF. The CDR3 DNA reads as TGTGCCAGCAGCTTAGTAGGTGACAGGGGCAAGACCCAGTACTTC.

The chain uses TRBV5-3 and TRBJ2-7, with 9 positions matching TRBD1. TRBV5-3 is identified as an open reading frame with a role that is uncertain. This CDR3 spans 14 amino acids. The J segment lost 4 bases and the V segment lost 4 bases, leaving 6 bases of the junction unmatched. The CDR3 loop reads CARSPAGTGYEQYF. The CDR3 DNA reads TGTGCCAGAAGCCCGGCCGGGACAGGGTACGAGCAGTACTTC.

The chain joins TRBV7-9 to TRBJ1-6; 7 positions agree with TRBD1. The CDR3 has 16 amino acids. Germline CDR1 SEHNR, CDR2 FQNEAQ (reference sequence). V gave up 8 bases and J gave up 9 bases; unmatched junction bases: 16. The CDR3 sequence is CASRRDEGARSSPLHF. The CDR3 nucleotides read TGTGCCAGCCGCCGAGATGAGGGGGCTAGAAGTTCACCCCTCCACTTT.

The genes are TRBV19 and TRBJ1-5; D is unresolved. Trimming took 1 base from V and 7 from J, leaving 8 bases between them. Per the germline V gene, CDR1 is LNHDA and CDR2 is SQIVND (reference sequence). The CDR3 spans 13 residues. CDR3 nucleotide sequence: TGTGCCAGTAGTATAGTGGTAAAGCAGCCCCAGCATTTT. It encodes CASSIVVKQPQHF.

Only a few counts were recorded for this clone. The chain has TRBV28 and TRBJ1-1; D is perhaps TRBD1 (6 bases). The V and J ends lost 6 bases and 2 bases respectively, with 10 bases between them. CDR3 length: 13 residues. Germline loops: CDR1 MDHEN, CDR2 SYDVKM. The CDR3 loop reads CASRRDINTEAFF. CDR3 nucleotides: TGTGCCAGCAGACGGGACATTAACACTGAAGCTTTCTTT.

The DNA of the CDR3 is TGTGCCAGCAGCCAATCACGGCAGGGGACCGCTGAAGCTTTCTTT. Its protein product is CASSQSRQGTAEAFF. The rearrangement links TRBV16 to TRBJ1-1; possible D gene TRBD1, 6 bases. This CDR3 is built from 15 residues. Germline V gene lookup returns CDR1 KGHSY and CDR2 FQNENV. V gave up 0 bases and J gave up 6 bases, with 14 bases separating them.

The chain links TRBV7-9 to TRBJ2-7; TRBD1 is a possible D gene (5 bases). The CDR3 runs to 15 residues. Germline V CDR1 and CDR2: SEHNR, FQNEAQ (reference sequence). V was trimmed by 3 bases and J by 4 bases, leaving 16 bases between them. The chain's CDR3 is CASSLGQGRVYEQYF. The CDR3 nucleotides read TGTGCCAGCAGCTTGGGTCAGGGCAGGGTTTACGAGCAGTACTTC.

This chain's CDR3 is CASSLHGTDTQYF. The CDR3 DNA is TGTGCCAGCAGCTTACATGGCACAGATACGCAGTATTTT. The rearrangement joins TRBV7-2 to TRBJ2-3; D remains ambiguous. This CDR3 comprises 13 residues. CDR1 is SGHTA and CDR2 is FQGNSA in the germline V gene. The V and J ends lost 2 bases and 1 base respectively, with 4 bases between them.

The rearrangement links TRBV19 to TRBJ2-7, with a tentative D call TRBD2 (5 bases). The V end lost 0 bases, the J end lost 2 bases, and 8 bases lay between the germline ends. This CDR3 spans 14 amino acids. Germline V lookup: CDR1 LNHDA, CDR2 SQIVND (reference sequence). The DNA for the CDR3 is TGTGCCAGTAGTATAGAGAGTAGCGCCTACGAGCAGTACTTC. This gives the protein CASSIESSAYEQYF.

The V gene is TRBV2, the J gene TRBJ2-5, with TRBD2 as a possible D gene (5 bases). CDR1 and CDR2 (germline): SNHLY, FYNNEI. V lost 4 bases and J 5 bases, leaving 14 bases between the germline ends. This CDR3 is 14 amino acids long. CDR3 in DNA: TGTGCCAGCAGTGTTTCGGGGTTTGGGGAGACCCAGTACTTC. Its translation: CASSVSGFGETQYF.

This chain joins TRBV10-3 and TRBJ1-2; TRBD1 is a possible D gene (5 bases). Germline V gene sequence: CDR1 ENHRY, CDR2 SYGVKD. The CDR3 extends over 14 amino acids. The V gene lost 3 bases and the J gene lost 3 bases, with 11 bases spanning the gap. The CDR3 coding sequence is TGTGCCATCAGTGACGGGGTAGGGGACTATGGCTACACCTTC. It is translated as CAISDGVGDYGYTF.

The chain carries TRBV7-8 and TRBJ1-2; no reliable D call. The V gene's germline CDR1 is SGHVS and CDR2 FQNEAQ. The CDR3 sequence is 12 residues long. Trimming shortened V by 4 bases and J by 12 bases, and 15 bases separated the two germline ends. CDR3: CASSSDRPPNTF. The CDR3 nucleotides are TGTGCCAGCAGCTCGGATCGGCCCCCGAACACCTTC.

This chain uses TRBV19 with TRBJ1-2; tentatively, D is TRBD1 (6 bases). Between the trimmed V and J ends, which lost 4 bases and 5 bases, there was a span of 14 bases. Germline V CDR1 and CDR2: LNHDA, SQIVND (reference sequence). The CDR3 length is 14 residues. The CDR3, as DNA: TGTGCCAGTAGTACACGCGACAGGTTATATGGCTACACCTTC. This sequence encodes CASSTRDRLYGYTF.

This chain connects TRBV5-6 to TRBJ1-2, with D unclear. Trimming removed 1 base at V and 7 bases at J, with 11 bases between. In germline, CDR1 is SGHDT, CDR2 YYEEEE. The CDR3 spans 13 residues. The CDR3 sequence: CASSLPGDSGYTF. CDR3 DNA: TGTGCCAGCAGCTTGCCCGGGGATAGTGGCTACACCTTC.

The chain uses TRBV5-1 and TRBJ2-5; D remains unclear. Between the trimmed V and J ends, which lost 4 bases and 0 bases, there was a span of 10 bases. Germline V gene lookup returns CDR1 SGHRS and CDR2 YFSETQ. The CDR3 length is 14 residues. The CDR3 sequence: CASSIGRNQETQYF. CDR3 coding DNA: TGCGCCAGCAGCATCGGACGGAACCAAGAGACCCAGTACTTC.

The chain couples TRBV9 to TRBJ1-3, with D perhaps TRBD1 (6 bases). Germline values: CDR1 SGDLS, CDR2 YYNGEE. The CDR3 consists of 15 residues. V was shortened by 7 bases and J by 0 bases, with 14 bases between the two germline ends. The DNA for the CDR3 is TGTGCCAGCCGGGGGCAGACGAGCTCTGGAAACACCATATATTTT. Protein product: CASRGQTSSGNTIYF.

V usage is TRBV30 and J usage is TRBJ2-5; 11 bases match TRBD2. The CDR3 contains 14 residues. V gave up 5 bases and J gave up 6 bases; unmatched junction bases: 8. Germline CDR1 is GTSNPN and CDR2 is SVGIG (reference sequence). The CDR3 sequence: CAWGSGGAGQTQYF. CDR3 nucleotides: TGTGCCTGGGGTAGCGGGGGGGCCGGTCAGACCCAGTACTTC.